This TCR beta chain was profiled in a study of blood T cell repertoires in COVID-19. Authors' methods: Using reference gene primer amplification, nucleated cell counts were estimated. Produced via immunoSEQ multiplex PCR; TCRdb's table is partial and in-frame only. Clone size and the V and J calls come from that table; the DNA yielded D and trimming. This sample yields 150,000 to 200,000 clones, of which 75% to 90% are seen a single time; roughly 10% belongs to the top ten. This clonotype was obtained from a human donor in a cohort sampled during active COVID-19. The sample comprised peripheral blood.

The CDR3 protein is CRATDRAQETQYF. CDR3 in DNA: TGCAGAGCCACCGACAGGGCTCAAGAGACCCAGTACTTC. The chain recombines TRBV29-1 with TRBJ2-5; 7 nucleotides match TRBD1. Germline V gene lookup returns CDR1 SQVTM and CDR2 ANQGSEA. The CDR3 runs to 13 residues.